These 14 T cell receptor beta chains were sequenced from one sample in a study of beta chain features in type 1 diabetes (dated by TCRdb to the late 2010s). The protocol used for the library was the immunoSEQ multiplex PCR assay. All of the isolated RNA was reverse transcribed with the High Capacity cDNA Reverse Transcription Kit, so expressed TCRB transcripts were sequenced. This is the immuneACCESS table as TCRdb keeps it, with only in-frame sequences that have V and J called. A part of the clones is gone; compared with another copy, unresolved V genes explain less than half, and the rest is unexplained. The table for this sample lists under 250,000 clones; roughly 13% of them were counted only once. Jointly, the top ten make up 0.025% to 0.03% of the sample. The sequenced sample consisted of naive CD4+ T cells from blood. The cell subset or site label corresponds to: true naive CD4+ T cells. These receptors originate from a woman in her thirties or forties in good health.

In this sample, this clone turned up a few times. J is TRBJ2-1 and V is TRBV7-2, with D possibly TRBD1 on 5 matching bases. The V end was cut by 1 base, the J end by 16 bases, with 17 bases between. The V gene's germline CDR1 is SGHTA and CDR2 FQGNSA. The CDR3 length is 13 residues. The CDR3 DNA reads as TGTGCCAGCAGCTTAGATTCGAGTGGGGCGTTCTTCTTC. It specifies CASSLDSSGAFFF. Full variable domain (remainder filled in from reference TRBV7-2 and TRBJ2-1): GAGVSQSPSNKVTEKGKDVELRCDPISGHTALYWYRQSLGQGLEFLIYFQGNSAPDKSGLPSDRFSAERTGGSVSTLTIQRTQQEDSAVYLCASSLDSSGAFFFGPGTRLTVL.

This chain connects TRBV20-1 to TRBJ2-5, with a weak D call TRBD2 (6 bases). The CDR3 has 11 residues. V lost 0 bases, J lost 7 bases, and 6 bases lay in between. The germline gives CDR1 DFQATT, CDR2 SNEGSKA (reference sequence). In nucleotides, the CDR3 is TGCAGTGCTAGAGACGGGAGGACCCAGTACTTC. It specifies CSARDGRTQYF.

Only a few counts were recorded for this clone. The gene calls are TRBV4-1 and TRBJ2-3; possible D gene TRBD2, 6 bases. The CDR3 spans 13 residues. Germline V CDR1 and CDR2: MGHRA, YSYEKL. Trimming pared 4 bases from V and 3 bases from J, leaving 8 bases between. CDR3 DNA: TGCGCCAGCAGCCGCCGGGGGACAGATACGCAGTATTTT. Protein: CASSRRGTDTQYF.

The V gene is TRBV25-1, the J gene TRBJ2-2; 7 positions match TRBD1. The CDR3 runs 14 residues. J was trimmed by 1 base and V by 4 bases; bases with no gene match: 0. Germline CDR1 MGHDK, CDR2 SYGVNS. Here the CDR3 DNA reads TGTGCCAGCAGTGGGACAGGGAACACCGGGGAGCTGTTTTTT. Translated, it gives CASSGTGNTGELFF.

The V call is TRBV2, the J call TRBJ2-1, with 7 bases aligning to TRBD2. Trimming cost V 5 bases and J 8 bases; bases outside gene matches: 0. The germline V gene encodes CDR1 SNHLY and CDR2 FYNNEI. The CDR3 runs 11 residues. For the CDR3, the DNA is TGTGCCAGCAGTCGGGAGGATGAGCAGTTCTTC. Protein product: CASSREDEQFF.

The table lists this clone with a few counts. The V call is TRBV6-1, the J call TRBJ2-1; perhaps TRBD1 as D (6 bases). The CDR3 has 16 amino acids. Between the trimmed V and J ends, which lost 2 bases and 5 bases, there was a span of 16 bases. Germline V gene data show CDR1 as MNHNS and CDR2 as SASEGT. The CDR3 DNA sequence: TGTGCCAGCAGTGAATCGACAGGCCTGCTCCACAATGAGCAGTTCTTC. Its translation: CASSESTGLLHNEQFF.

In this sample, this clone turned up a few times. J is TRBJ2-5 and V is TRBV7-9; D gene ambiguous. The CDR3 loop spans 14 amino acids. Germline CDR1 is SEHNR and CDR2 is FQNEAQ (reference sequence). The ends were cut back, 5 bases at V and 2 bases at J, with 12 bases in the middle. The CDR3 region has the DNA TGTGCCAGCAGCCTCACCCTCGGTCAAGAGACCCAGTACTTC. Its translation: CASSLTLGQETQYF. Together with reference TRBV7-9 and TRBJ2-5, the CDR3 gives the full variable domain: DTGVSQNPRHKITKRGQNVTFRCDPISEHNRLYWYRQTLGQGPEFLTYFQNEAQLEKSRLLSDRFSAERPKGSFSTLEIQRTEQGDSAMYLCASSLTLGQETQYFGPGTRLLVL.

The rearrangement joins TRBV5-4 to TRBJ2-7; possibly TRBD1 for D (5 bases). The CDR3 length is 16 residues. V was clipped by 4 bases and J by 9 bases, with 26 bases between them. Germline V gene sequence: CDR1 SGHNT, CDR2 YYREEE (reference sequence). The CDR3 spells CASSPTQGISGIGQYF. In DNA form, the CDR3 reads TGTGCCAGCAGCCCGACCCAGGGAATATCAGGGATCGGGCAGTACTTC.

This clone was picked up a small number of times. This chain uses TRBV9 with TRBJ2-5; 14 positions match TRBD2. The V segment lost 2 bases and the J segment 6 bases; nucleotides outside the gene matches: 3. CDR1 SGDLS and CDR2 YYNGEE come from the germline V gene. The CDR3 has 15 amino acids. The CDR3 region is CASSVGLAGGQTQYF. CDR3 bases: TGTGCCAGCAGCGTCGGACTAGCGGGGGGTCAGACCCAGTACTTC.

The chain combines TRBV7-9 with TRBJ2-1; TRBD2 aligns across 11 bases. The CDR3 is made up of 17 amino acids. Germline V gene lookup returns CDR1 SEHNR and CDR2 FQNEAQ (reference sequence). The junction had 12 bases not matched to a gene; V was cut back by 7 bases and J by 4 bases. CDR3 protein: CASTQIGTSGKYNEQFF. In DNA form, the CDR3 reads TGTGCCAGCACCCAAATAGGGACTAGCGGAAAATACAATGAGCAGTTCTTC.

CDR3 coding DNA: TGTGCCAGCAGTTCCGGCCAGGGAGGATGGGGCTACACCTTC. Translated, it gives CASSSGQGGWGYTF. The V gene is TRBV28, the J gene TRBJ1-2; the D gene is possibly TRBD1 (5 bases). The CDR3 is 14 residues long. CDR1 and CDR2 (germline): MDHEN, SYDVKM. Trimming pared 4 bases from V and 8 bases from J, leaving 17 bases between.

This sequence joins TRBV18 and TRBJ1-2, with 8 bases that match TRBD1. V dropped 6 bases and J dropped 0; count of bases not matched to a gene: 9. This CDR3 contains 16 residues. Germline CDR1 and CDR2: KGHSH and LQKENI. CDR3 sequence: CASSPGQATSNYGYTF. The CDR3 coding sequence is TGTGCCAGCTCCCCGGGACAGGCCACCTCTAACTATGGCTACACCTTC.

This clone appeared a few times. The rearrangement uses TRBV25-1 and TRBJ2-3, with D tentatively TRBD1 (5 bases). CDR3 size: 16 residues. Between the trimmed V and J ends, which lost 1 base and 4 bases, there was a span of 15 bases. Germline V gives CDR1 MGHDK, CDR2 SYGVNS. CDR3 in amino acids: CASSESGQFKADTQYF. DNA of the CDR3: TGTGCCAGCAGTGAATCCGGACAATTCAAAGCAGATACGCAGTATTTT.

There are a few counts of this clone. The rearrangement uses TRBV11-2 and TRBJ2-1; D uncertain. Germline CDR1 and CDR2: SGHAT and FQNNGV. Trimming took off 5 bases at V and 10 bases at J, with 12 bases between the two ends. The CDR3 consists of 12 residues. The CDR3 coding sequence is TGTGCCAGCAGCGTCTGGCGAGGAGAGCAGTTCTTC. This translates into CASSVWRGEQFF.